This TCR beta chain was found in a study of human T cells and chemical hapten exposure. Time point defined: patch test 2, 6 weeks after DPC sensitization. Indicated treatment: therapeutic diphenylcyclopropenone sensitization with weekly scalp DPC. Blood draws preceded each patch test application. In TCRdb, the RACE reads were re-called with MiXCR into one record per CDR3 protein. Here the sample spans fewer than 85,000 distinct CDR3 sequences, 10% being singletons. This clonotype occurred a few times. Germline V gene lookup returns CDR1 KGHDR and CDR2 SFDVKD. This CDR3 region has 14 residues. Trimming cost V 5 bases and J 10 bases; bases outside gene matches: 5.

The TCR comes from a woman aged 30 to 39 with alopecia areata. Some clones in this sample may be carry-over from other donors' samples. Sample: whole blood, taken in connection with sensitization to the hapten diphenylcyclopropenone (DPC). The V gene is TRBV24-1, the J gene TRBJ2-1, with 12 bases matching TRBD2. CDR3 amino acids: CATSVPGLAGEQFF. In DNA, the CDR3 is TGTGCCACCAGTGTACCGGGACTAGCGGGCGAGCAGTTCTTC.